These T cell receptor beta chains were read from a single sample in a study of human T cells and chemical hapten exposure. TCRdb reprocessed the RACE reads via MiXCR and lists one record per CDR3 protein. The sample includes 80,000 to 100,000 distinct CDR3 sequences, more than 10% seen only once; the top ten take about 3.1%. This specimen consisted of whole blood, obtained in connection with sensitization to the hapten diphenylcyclopropenone (DPC). All receptors come from a woman in her sixties with alopecia areata. Some clones in this sample may be carry-over from other donors' samples. The CDR3 runs from the conserved cysteine through the conserved F or W. The order of the fields is V gene, CDR3 length, D gene, J gene, CDR3 protein. A D gene is named only where the DNA matches it firmly.

>TRBV21-1|17|NA|TRBJ2-3
CASTLGLAGVFTDTQYF
>TRBV6-6|16|NA|TRBJ1-2
CASSSSHREGAYGYTF
>TRBV10-3|14|NA|TRBJ2-5
CAISDRPFGETQYF
>TRBV27|14|NA|TRBJ1-4
CASKIQGANEKLFF
>TRBV20-1|15|NA|TRBJ2-1
CSAAPGGVSYNEQFF
>TRBV28|15|TRBD1|TRBJ1-4
CASSPSTGWDEKLFF
>TRBV7-8|14|TRBD1|TRBJ1-2
CASSLRTGGYGYTF
>TRBV28|15|TRBD1|TRBJ1-2
CASSSPGQGNSGYTF
>TRBV20-1|15|TRBD1|TRBJ2-5
CSAFRMTGAKETQYF
>TRBV12-3/TRBV12-4|13|TRBD2|TRBJ2-5
CASRPGGGETQYF
>TRBV18|16|NA|TRBJ1-1
CASSPQAGSSNTEAFF
>TRBV30|14|NA|TRBJ1-5
CAWSVMGDNQPQHF
>TRBV7-9|14|TRBD1|TRBJ2-7
CASSHDRASYELYF
>TRBV4-2|15|NA|TRBJ1-2
CASSQDSGANVGYTF
>TRBV20-1|16|NA|TRBJ2-4
CSAGGGGGRAKNIQYF
>TRBV5-1|14|NA|TRBJ1-1
CASSLQGLGTEAFF
>TRBV5-1|14|NA|TRBJ1-1
CASSLELRNTEAFF
>TRBV20-1|15|NA|TRBJ2-5
CSARDRRDTQETQYF
>TRBV5-6|14|TRBD1|TRBJ2-3
CASSKQGATDTQYF
>TRBV20-1|14|NA|TRBJ1-2
CSASTPGVPDGYTF
>TRBV9|16|TRBD2|TRBJ2-1
CASSVALRGGHNEQFF
>TRBV4-2|18|TRBD2|TRBJ2-3
CASSPLVGGGAGADTQYF
>TRBV4-1|13|NA|TRBJ1-5
CASSSDNYQPQHF
>TRBV6-5|16|NA|TRBJ2-6
CASRRTYGSGANVLTF
>TRBV20-1|14|NA|TRBJ1-2
CSASSAGANYGYTF
>TRBV19|14|TRBD1|TRBJ2-7
CASSITPDRVEQYF
>TRBV7-3|16|TRBD1|TRBJ1-2
CASSSRPGQGSEGYTF
>TRBV11-2|16|NA|TRBJ1-4
CASSLGLQGANEKLFF
>TRBV7-2|15|TRBD1|TRBJ2-7
CASSLDPRGFGEQYF
>TRBV5-6|13|NA|TRBJ2-3
CASSRDFVDTQYF
>TRBV15|15|NA|TRBJ2-7
CATSLGAGEVYEQYF
>TRBV10-1|14|NA|TRBJ2-7
CASHPGHGAYEQYF
>TRBV12-5|16|NA|TRBJ2-2
CASGSAGTSNTGELFF
>TRBV7-9|15|NA|TRBJ2-1
CASSPAEGGSNEQFF
>TRBV4-1|20|NA|TRBJ2-3
CASSLQPLVPGVSSTDTQYF
>TRBV6-2/TRBV6-3|13|NA|TRBJ1-1
CASSYSRGAEAFF
>TRBV27|13|NA|TRBJ2-4
CASSSRRGNIQYF
>TRBV7-9|19|NA|TRBJ2-2
CASSTKWGQLSLNTGELFF
>TRBV5-1|15|TRBD1|TRBJ1-1
CASSFNPTGRPEAFF
>TRBV25-1|13|NA|TRBJ2-5
CASSNRGAETQYF
>TRBV29-1|14|TRBD2|TRBJ2-1
CSVGTSGPYNEQFF
>TRBV5-6|13|TRBD1|TRBJ1-6
CASSTDRESPLHF
>TRBV6-5|13|NA|TRBJ2-2
CASRRGFTGELFF
>TRBV6-1|16|TRBD1|TRBJ1-5
CASSPDGTGSNQPQHF
>TRBV6-5|17|TRBD2|TRBJ2-5
CASSYSPGLAEQETQYF
>TRBV29-1|12|NA|TRBJ1-5
CSVLTQGQPQHF
>TRBV10-3|14|NA|TRBJ1-6
CAMSDGQYNSPLHF
>TRBV18|14|NA|TRBJ1-4
CASSPWGADEKLFF
>TRBV2|10|NA|TRBJ1-1
CASPLHEAFF
>TRBV2|16|NA|TRBJ1-2
CASSPDEDGSYYGYTF
>TRBV29-1|11|NA|TRBJ1-2
CSGWGENGYTF